This T cell receptor (beta chain) is drawn from a study of beta chain features in type 1 diabetes. The CDR3 has 14 residues. The germline gives CDR1 LGHNA, CDR2 YNFKEQ. V shed 6 bases and J 3 bases; nucleotides not matched to a gene: 5. Expressed TCRB transcripts were sequenced because the isolated RNA had all been reverse transcribed beforehand. Each sample of naive, central memory or regulatory T cells had, on average, about 3.57 million reads. Libraries were prepared by immunoSEQ multiplex PCR; TCRdb keeps only in-frame clonotypes and omits some of them. Found here are about 350,000 clones, around 20% of them singletons; the top ten hold around 0.045%. This clone was recorded only once. What it binds is not known. Study-wide results and limits: VDJ junctions from patients with type 1 diabetes contained fewer insertions and more deletions.

Source material: naive CD4+ T cells from blood. The receptor was derived from a woman under 30 in good health. The chain employs TRBV4-2 and TRBJ1-1; 9 bases are shared with TRBD1. The CDR3 loop is CASSPTGGDTEAFF. The CDR3 DNA reads as TGTGCCAGCAGTCCGACAGGGGGGGACACTGAAGCTTTCTTT.